Each of the 23 T cell receptor beta chains below was sequenced from the same sample in a study of blood T cell repertoires in COVID-19. TCRdb's copy holds only in-frame clones and misses some; the assay was immunoSEQ multiplex PCR. The data show more than 35,000 clones, with about 80% seen just once and around 40% held by the top ten. The sample consisted of peripheral blood. These receptors were collected from a man older than 75 with active or convalescent COVID-19.

The chain combines TRBV30 with TRBJ1-2; 9 bases line up with TRBD1. The V gene's germline CDR1 is GTSNPN and CDR2 SVGIG (reference sequence). Trimming took 2 bases from V and 4 from J; bases not matched to a gene: 8. There are 15 residues in the CDR3. The CDR3 nucleotides are TGTGCCTGGAGTCCTACGACAGGGGGAACCTATGGCTACACCTTC. Protein product: CAWSPTTGGTYGYTF.

This clone was observed a single time. For the CDR3, the DNA is TGTGCCAGCAGGCCGAGCTCCTACGAGCAGTACTTC. This codes for CASRPSSYEQYF. The chain carries TRBV6-5 and TRBJ2-7; D is uncertain. V gave up 6 bases and J gave up 0 bases, with 6 bases separating them. The CDR3 is 12 amino acids. Germline V lookup: CDR1 MNHEY, CDR2 SVGAGI.

This chain uses TRBV29-1 with TRBJ1-1; D may be TRBD1 (6 bases). CDR1 and CDR2 (germline): SQVTM, ANQGSEA. The CDR3 has 11 residues. V was shortened by 5 bases and J by 4 bases, with 8 bases between the two germline ends. CDR3 in DNA: TGCAGCGTTTTAGGGGGCACTGAAGCTTTCTTT. Translating gives CSVLGGTEAFF.

This clone was counted between two and nine times. J is TRBJ1-4 and V is TRBV7-8, with a tentative D call TRBD1 (5 bases). The CDR3 consists of 16 residues. Per germline, CDR1 SGHVS and CDR2 FQNEAQ. V was cut by 2 bases and J by 7 bases, with 17 bases left in between. In nucleotides, the CDR3 is TGTGCCAGCAGCTTATTATTGTCAGGGCTCGGTGAAAAACTGTTTTTT. It specifies CASSLLLSGLGEKLFF.

With respect to this clone: This same CDR3 is encoded by further DNA sequences in the sample. The chain links TRBV9 to TRBJ2-3, with D possibly matching TRBD2 (6 bases). Germline CDR1 SGDLS, CDR2 YYNGEE. The V end lost 4 bases, the J end lost 12 bases, and 21 bases lay between the germline ends. This CDR3 has 14 residues. The CDR3 sequence: CASSPEDGSSTQYF. CDR3 nucleotides: TGTGCCAGCAGCCCCGAGGACGGGAGTAGTACACAGTATTTT.

This clone was picked up one time. The CDR3 region is CASRLTGEGGYTF. CDR3 nucleotide sequence: TGTGCCAGCAGGCTGACAGGGGAGGGGGGCTACACCTTC. V and J are TRBV27 and TRBJ1-2; 8 nucleotides line up with TRBD1. The germline V gene encodes CDR1 MNHEY and CDR2 SMNVEV (reference sequence). The CDR3 length is 13 residues. Germline trimming cut 6 bases from V and 8 bases from J; bases unmatched to any gene: 8.

Only one count was recorded for this clone. The chain couples TRBV9 to TRBJ1-5; the D gene is possibly TRBD1 (5 bases). This CDR3 spans 14 amino acids. Looked up from germline, CDR1 is SGDLS and CDR2 is YYNGEE. V gave up 0 bases and J gave up 3 bases, with 7 bases separating them. The CDR3 region is CASSVGGVNQPQHF. CDR3 DNA: TGTGCCAGCAGCGTAGGGGGGGTCAATCAGCCCCAGCATTTT.

This clone was detected a few times. The V and J genes are TRBV24-1 and TRBJ2-1; D is perhaps TRBD1 (6 bases). Germline CDR1 is KGHDR and CDR2 is SFDVKD. The CDR3 consists of 17 residues. Trimming pared 3 bases from V and 0 bases from J, leaving 14 bases between. CDR3 DNA: TGTGCCACCAGTGATGTCCAAGAAGGGGGCTCCTACAATGAGCAGTTCTTC. It translates to CATSDVQEGGSYNEQFF.

The chain recombines TRBV6-5 with TRBJ1-6, with a weak D call TRBD1 (6 bases). The CDR3 loop spans 15 amino acids. V lost 6 bases and J 0 bases, leaving 9 bases between the germline ends. The V gene's germline CDR1 is MNHEY and CDR2 SVGAGI. The chain's CDR3 is CASSGQSSYNSPLHF. In nucleotides, the CDR3 is TGTGCCAGCAGCGGACAGAGCTCCTATAATTCACCCCTCCACTTT.

The rearrangement uses TRBV28 and TRBJ2-7; possible D gene TRBD1, 6 bases. The CDR3 is made up of 12 amino acids. Germline CDR1 reads MDHEN; CDR2 reads SYDVKM. The V end lost 10 bases, the J end lost 3 bases, and 13 bases lay between the germline ends. CDR3 protein: CATRDTSYEQYF. The CDR3 region has the DNA TGTGCCACCCGGGACACGAGCTACGAGCAGTACTTC.

The rearrangement joins TRBV29-1 to TRBJ2-7, with D maybe TRBD2 (5 bases). Germline CDR1 SQVTM, CDR2 ANQGSEA. The CDR3 consists of 13 residues. V dropped 7 bases and J dropped 2 bases, with 15 bases sitting between them. CDR3 sequence (DNA): TGCAGCGCCAAAGGTGAGGGTCCCTACGAGCAGTACTTC. Amino acid sequence: CSAKGEGPYEQYF.

V is TRBV28 and J is TRBJ2-7, with 8 nucleotides matching TRBD2. Germline-derived CDR1 and CDR2 are MDHEN and SYDVKM. The V gene end was trimmed by 6 bases and the J gene end by 0 bases; junction bases not matched to a gene: 10. This CDR3 comprises 16 residues. The CDR3 DNA is TGTGCCAGCAGATCTATAGCGGGGCGCTACTCCTACGAGCAGTACTTC. As protein: CASRSIAGRYSYEQYF.

This chain connects TRBV5-1 to TRBJ1-5, with D perhaps TRBD1 (6 bases). CDR3 length: 16 amino acids. Germline CDR1 SGHRS, CDR2 YFSETQ. Trimming pared 0 bases from V and 5 bases from J, leaving 15 bases between. CDR3: CASSLGNSGGDQPQHF. CDR3 DNA: TGCGCCAGCAGCTTGGGGAATAGCGGGGGCGATCAGCCCCAGCATTTT.

This clone was recorded only once. This chain links TRBV15 with TRBJ2-7, with D possibly TRBD1 on 5 matching bases. Trimming cost V 0 bases and J 0 bases, with 9 bases left between them. This CDR3 spans 15 amino acids. The germline CDR1 and CDR2 sequences are LNHNV and YYDKDF (reference sequence). The CDR3 reads CATSRDSQGSYEQYF. CDR3 nucleotide sequence: TGTGCCACCAGCAGAGATAGTCAGGGCTCCTACGAGCAGTACTTC.

The rearrangement links TRBV9 to TRBJ1-6; TRBD1 matches at 8 bases. The CDR3 extends over 17 amino acids. Germline lookup yields CDR1 SGDLS and CDR2 YYNGEE. J lost 2 bases, V lost 0 bases, and 4 bases had no gene match. This chain's CDR3 is CASSVGGQAAYNSPLHF. In DNA, the CDR3 is TGTGCCAGCAGCGTAGGGGGACAGGCGGCCTATAATTCACCCCTCCACTTT.

The table lists this clone with a count of one. V is TRBV12-3 or TRBV12-4 and J is TRBJ2-1, with D perhaps matching TRBD2 (6 bases). Trimming left V 3 bases short and J 8 bases short, with 11 bases between. This CDR3 is built from 13 residues. The CDR3 loop reads CASSFNSGDEQFF. CDR3 bases: TGTGCCAGCAGTTTTAATAGCGGCGATGAGCAGTTCTTC.

This clone was detected once. The gene calls are TRBV7-9 and TRBJ2-7; 7 bases agree with TRBD1. The germline gives CDR1 SEHNR, CDR2 FQNEAQ (reference sequence). Trimming took 1 base from V and 0 from J; bases not matched to a gene: 3. This CDR3 contains 15 residues. The DNA of the CDR3 is TGTGCCAGCAGCTTAGGACAGGGTTTCTCCTACGAGCAGTACTTC. This codes for CASSLGQGFSYEQYF.

DNA for the CDR3: TGTGCCAGCAGCACCCGCTGGGGGCCTGAATCCTCCTACAATGAGCAGTTCTTC. Translating it yields CASSTRWGPESSYNEQFF. The V call is TRBV5-4, the J call TRBJ2-1, with D possibly being TRBD1 (6 bases). Trimming took off 4 bases at V and 0 bases at J, with 20 bases between the two ends. The CDR3 has 18 amino acids. CDR1 is SGHNT, CDR2 YYREEE, per germline (reference sequence).

The J gene is TRBJ1-2, the V gene TRBV28; a possible D gene is TRBD1 (5 bases). The V end was cut by 1 base, the J end by 2 bases, with 11 bases between. The CDR3 has 15 amino acids. The germline gives CDR1 MDHEN, CDR2 SYDVKM. As DNA, the CDR3 is TGTGCCAGCAGTTTATTGGGGCCAATAAACTATGGCTACACCTTC. As protein: CASSLLGPINYGYTF.

The V call is TRBV5-1, the J call TRBJ2-1, with 10 bases lining up with TRBD2. The CDR3 is 16 amino acids. V trimming: 0 bases; J trimming: 4 bases; junction bases outside the gene matches: 4. Germline V gene data show CDR1 as SGHRS and CDR2 as YFSETQ. The CDR3 DNA is TGCGCCAGCAGCTTGGCCGCTAGCGGGGGATACAATGAGCAGTTCTTC. This sequence encodes CASSLAASGGYNEQFF.

V and J are TRBV7-9 and TRBJ2-2, with a tentative D call TRBD2 (5 bases). V was shortened by 5 bases and J by 4 bases, with 17 bases between the two germline ends. CDR3 size: 16 residues. Germline CDR1 and CDR2: SEHNR and FQNEAQ (reference sequence). The CDR3 DNA reads TGTGCCAGCAGCCCCGAGAGGGAGTGGGTCACCGGGGAGCTGTTTTTT. The encoded protein is CASSPEREWVTGELFF. Full variable domain (missing parts from reference TRBV7-9 and TRBJ2-2): DTGVSQNPRHKITKRGQNVTFRCDPISEHNRLYWYRQTLGQGPEFLTYFQNEAQLEKSRLLSDRFSAERPKGSFSTLEIQRTEQGDSAMYLCASSPEREWVTGELFFGEGSRLTVL.

J is TRBJ2-7 and V is TRBV12-3 or TRBV12-4, with D uncertain. CDR3 size: 12 residues. Trimming took off 4 bases at V and 0 bases at J, with 4 bases between the two ends. CDR3 loop: CASSSLSYEQYF. DNA of the CDR3: TGTGCCAGCAGTTCCCTCTCCTACGAGCAGTACTTC.

The chain combines TRBV7-8 with TRBJ2-5; TRBD2 matches at 11 bases. V lost 4 bases, J lost 5 bases, and 6 bases stayed unmatched. This CDR3 region has 15 residues. CDR1 is SGHVS and CDR2 is FQNEAQ in the germline V gene. CDR3 amino acids: CASSYTSGGSETQYF. The CDR3 nucleotides are TGTGCCAGCAGCTACACTAGCGGGGGATCGGAGACCCAGTACTTC.